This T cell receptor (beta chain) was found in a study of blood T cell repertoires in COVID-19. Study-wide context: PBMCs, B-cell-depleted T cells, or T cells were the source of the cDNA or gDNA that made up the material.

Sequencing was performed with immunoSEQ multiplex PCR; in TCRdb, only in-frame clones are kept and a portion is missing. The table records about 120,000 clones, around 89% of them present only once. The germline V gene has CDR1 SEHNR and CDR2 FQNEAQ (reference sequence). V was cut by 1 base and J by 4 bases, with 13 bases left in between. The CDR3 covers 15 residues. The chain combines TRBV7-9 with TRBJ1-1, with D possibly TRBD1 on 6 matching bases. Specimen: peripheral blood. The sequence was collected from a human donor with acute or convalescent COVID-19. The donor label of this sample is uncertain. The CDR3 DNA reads TGTGCCAGCAGCTTAGTCGGCAGGGGAGCCACTGAAGCTTTCTTT. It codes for CASSLVGRGATEAFF.